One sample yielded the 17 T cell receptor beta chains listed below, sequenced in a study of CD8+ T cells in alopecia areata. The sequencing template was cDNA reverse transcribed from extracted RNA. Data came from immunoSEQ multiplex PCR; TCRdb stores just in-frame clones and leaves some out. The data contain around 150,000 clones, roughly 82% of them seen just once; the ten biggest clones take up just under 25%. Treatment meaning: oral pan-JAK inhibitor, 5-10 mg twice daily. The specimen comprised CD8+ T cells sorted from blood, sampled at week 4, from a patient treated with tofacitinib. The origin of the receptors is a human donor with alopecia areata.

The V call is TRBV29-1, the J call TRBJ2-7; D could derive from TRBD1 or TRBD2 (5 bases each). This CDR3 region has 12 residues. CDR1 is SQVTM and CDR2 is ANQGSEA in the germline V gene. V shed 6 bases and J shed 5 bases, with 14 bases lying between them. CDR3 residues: CSVARDRNEQYF. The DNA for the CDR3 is TGCAGCGTGGCCAGGGACCGGAACGAGCAGTACTTC.

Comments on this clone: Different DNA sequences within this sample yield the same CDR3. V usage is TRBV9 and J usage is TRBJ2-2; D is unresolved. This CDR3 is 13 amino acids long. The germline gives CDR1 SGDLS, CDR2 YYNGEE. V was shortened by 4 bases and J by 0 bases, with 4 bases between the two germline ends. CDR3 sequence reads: CASSPANTGELFF. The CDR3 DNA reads TGTGCCAGCAGCCCAGCGAACACCGGGGAGCTGTTTTTT.

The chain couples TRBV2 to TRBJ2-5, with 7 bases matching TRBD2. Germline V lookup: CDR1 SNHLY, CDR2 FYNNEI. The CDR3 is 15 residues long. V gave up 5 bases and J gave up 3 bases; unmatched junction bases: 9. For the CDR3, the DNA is TGTGCCAGCAGTCCTCCGGTGGGAGGGAAAGAGACCCAGTACTTC. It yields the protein CASSPPVGGKETQYF. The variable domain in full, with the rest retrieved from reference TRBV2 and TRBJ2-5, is EPEVTQTPSHQVTQMGQEVILRCVPISNHLYFYWYRQILGQKVEFLVSFYNNEISEKSEIFDDQFSVERPDGSNFTLKIRSTKLEDSAMYFCASSPPVGGKETQYFGPGTRLLVL.

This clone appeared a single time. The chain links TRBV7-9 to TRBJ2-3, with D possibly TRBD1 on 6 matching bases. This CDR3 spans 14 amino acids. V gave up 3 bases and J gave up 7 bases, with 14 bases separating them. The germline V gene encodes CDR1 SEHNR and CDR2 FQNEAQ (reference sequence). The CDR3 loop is CASSLPGAPNTQYF. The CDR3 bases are TGTGCCAGCAGCTTGCCAGGGGCGCCGAATACGCAGTATTTT.

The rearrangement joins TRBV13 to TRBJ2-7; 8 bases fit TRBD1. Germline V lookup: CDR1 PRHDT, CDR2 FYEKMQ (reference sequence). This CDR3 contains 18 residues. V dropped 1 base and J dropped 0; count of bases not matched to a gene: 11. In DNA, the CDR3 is TGTGCCAGCAGCTTAGAAACAGGGGGTCCACCTCACTCCTACGAGCAGTACTTC. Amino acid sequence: CASSLETGGPPHSYEQYF.

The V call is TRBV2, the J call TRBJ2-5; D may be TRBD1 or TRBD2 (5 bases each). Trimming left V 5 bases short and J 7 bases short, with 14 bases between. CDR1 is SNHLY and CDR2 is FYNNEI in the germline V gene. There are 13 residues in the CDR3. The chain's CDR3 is CASSPSGPLTQYF. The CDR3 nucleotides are TGTGCCAGCAGTCCCTCGGGGCCCCTGACCCAGTACTTC.

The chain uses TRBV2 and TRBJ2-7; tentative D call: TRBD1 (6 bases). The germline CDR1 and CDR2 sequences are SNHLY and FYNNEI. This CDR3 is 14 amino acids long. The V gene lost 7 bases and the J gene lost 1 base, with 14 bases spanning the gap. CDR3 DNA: TGTGCCAGCAAAAGGGGGTTCGATTCCTACGAGCAGTACTTC. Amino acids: CASKRGFDSYEQYF.

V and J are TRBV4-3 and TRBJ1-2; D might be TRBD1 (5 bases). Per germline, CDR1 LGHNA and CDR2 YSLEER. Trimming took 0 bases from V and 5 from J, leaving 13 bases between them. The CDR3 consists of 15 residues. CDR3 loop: CASSQDRTCQYGYTF. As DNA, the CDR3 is TGCGCCAGCAGCCAAGATAGGACATGTCAATATGGCTACACCTTC.

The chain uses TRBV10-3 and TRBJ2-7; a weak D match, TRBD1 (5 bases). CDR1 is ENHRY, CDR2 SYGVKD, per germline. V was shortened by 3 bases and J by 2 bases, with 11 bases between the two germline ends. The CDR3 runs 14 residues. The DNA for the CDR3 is TGTGCCATCAGTGACCCCGACAGACCCTACGAGCAGTACTTC. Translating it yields CAISDPDRPYEQYF.

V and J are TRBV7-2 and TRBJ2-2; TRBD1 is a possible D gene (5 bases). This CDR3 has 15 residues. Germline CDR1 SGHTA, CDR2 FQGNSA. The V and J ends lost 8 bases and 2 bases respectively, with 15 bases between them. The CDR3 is CASQRAGPNTGELFF. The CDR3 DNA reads TGTGCCAGCCAAAGGGCAGGGCCTAACACCGGGGAGCTGTTTTTT. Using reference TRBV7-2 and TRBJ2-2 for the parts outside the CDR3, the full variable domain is GAGVSQSPSNKVTEKGKDVELRCDPISGHTALYWYRQSLGQGLEFLIYFQGNSAPDKSGLPSDRFSAERTGGSVSTLTIQRTQQEDSAVYLCASQRAGPNTGELFFGEGSRLTVL.

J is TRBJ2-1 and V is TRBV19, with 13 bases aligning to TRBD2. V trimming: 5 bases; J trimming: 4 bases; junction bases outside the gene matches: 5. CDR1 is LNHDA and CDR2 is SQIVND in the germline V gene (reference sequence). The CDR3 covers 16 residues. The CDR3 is CASSFGLAGAYNEQFF. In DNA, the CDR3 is TGTGCCAGTAGTTTTGGACTAGCGGGGGCATACAATGAGCAGTTCTTC.

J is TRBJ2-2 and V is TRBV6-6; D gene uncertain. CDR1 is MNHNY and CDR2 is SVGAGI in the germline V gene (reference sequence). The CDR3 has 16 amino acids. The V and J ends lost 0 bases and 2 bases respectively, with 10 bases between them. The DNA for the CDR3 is TGTGCCAGCAGTTACTCCCCATACAGTAACACCGGGGAGCTGTTTTTT. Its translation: CASSYSPYSNTGELFF.

The CDR3 DNA is TGCGCCAGCAGCTTGGTACCGAGCTACGAGCAGTACTTC. Its translation is CASSLVPSYEQYF. V gene TRBV5-1 combines with J gene TRBJ2-7; D is undetermined. This CDR3 spans 13 amino acids. The V end lost 0 bases, the J end lost 3 bases, and 7 bases lay between the germline ends. Germline values: CDR1 SGHRS, CDR2 YFSETQ.

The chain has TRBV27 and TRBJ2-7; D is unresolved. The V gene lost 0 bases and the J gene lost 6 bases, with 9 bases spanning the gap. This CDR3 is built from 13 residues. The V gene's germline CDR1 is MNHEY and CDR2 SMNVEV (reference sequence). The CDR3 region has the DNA TGTGCCAGCAGTTTATCTGGGCAGTCCGAGCAGTACTTC. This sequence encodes CASSLSGQSEQYF.

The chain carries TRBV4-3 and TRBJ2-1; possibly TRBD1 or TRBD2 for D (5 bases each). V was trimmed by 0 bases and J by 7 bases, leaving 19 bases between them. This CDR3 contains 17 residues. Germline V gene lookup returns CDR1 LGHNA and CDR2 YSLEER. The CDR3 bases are TGCGCCAGCAGCCAAGACTGGGGGATGAGTCGGCTAAATGAGCAGTTCTTC. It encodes CASSQDWGMSRLNEQFF.

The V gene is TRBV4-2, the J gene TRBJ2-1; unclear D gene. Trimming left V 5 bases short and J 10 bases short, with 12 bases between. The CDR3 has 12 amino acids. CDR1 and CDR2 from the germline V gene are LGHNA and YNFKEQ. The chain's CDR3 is CASSAPQVEQFF. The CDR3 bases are TGTGCCAGCAGCGCCCCGCAAGTAGAGCAGTTCTTC.

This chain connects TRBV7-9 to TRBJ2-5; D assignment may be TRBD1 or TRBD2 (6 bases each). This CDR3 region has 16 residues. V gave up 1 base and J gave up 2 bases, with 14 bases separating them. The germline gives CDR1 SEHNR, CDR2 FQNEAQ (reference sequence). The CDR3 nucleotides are TGTGCCAGCAGCTTAGTGATGGGGGGCGTACAAGAGACCCAGTACTTC. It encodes CASSLVMGGVQETQYF.